The T cell receptor beta chain under discussion was sequenced for a study of T-cell memory formation after mild COVID-19. Across the whole study: TCR clusters mostly belonged to single donors. General study results and limits: For contracting clones, CD4+ ones sat mainly in CM and EM, CD8+ in EMRA. CD4/CD8 balance held among clones contracting day 15 to 85, and later expanders leaned CD4+.

A note on this clonotype: Its antigen is unknown.

Constant-segment primers and 5'RACE yielded cDNA libraries for TCR alpha and TCR beta, each carrying sample barcodes and UMIs. TCRdb reprocessed the 5' RACE reads with MiXCR, giving one entry per CDR3 protein. The profile covers hundreds of thousands of distinct CDR3 sequences, with roughly 15% appearing a single time and 20% to 25% taken by the ten largest. V was clipped by 6 bases and J by 3 bases, with 17 bases between them. This CDR3 has 15 residues. The J gene is TRBJ1-1, the V gene TRBV12-3 or TRBV12-4; D possibly corresponds to TRBD1 (5 bases). This sequence was found in a man younger than 30 who had mild COVID-19 (a few samples of this study predate the infection). Cell type and time point are not known. Material for sequencing was PBMCs or a T cell subset sorted from them (not recorded which). The DNA for the CDR3 is TGTGCCAGCAGCACACGAGGCGGGGCCTACACTGAAGCTTTCTTT. This gives the protein CASSTRGGAYTEAFF.